This T cell receptor (beta chain) was recovered during a study of blood T cell repertoires in COVID-19 (TCRdb year 2020). For the wider study: Samples from collaborators originated in the United States, Italy and Spain and spanned both the acute and convalescent phases of COVID-19. The prospective study material was composed of cDNA or gDNA derived from T cells, B-cell-depleted T cells, or PBMCs. Deeply sampled blood TCRbeta repertoires from subjects exposed to, actively infected with, or recovered from COVID-19 were included in the dataset. The repertoires were made available in a free public database intended to serve as a resource for research on the immune response to SARS-CoV-2. The samples were drawn from two sources: the first 160 participants of the ongoing ImmuneRACE study, and 950 to 1,500 subjects contributed by 6 global collaborators. The sample metadata nearly always contained a de-identified subject ID, COVID-19 status, age in years and sex. Where HLA class I and class II types were available, the types were taken from metadata supplied by the sample provider, not from assay-based typing. Overall study results and their limits: The amount of clinical and demographic metadata varied by source and participant and was provided uncurated.

Enrolling through a virtual design, the prospective study's participants ranged in age from roughly 18 to 95 years and lived across roughly 24 United States geographic areas. In the prospective study, cohorts were assigned on the basis of participant-reported clinical history obtained from a screening survey and a study questionnaire. Exposed participants were defined as having been in contact with someone with a PCR-confirmed or clinician-diagnosed COVID-19 case within 2 weeks of study entry. Each participant in the prospective study had whole blood, serum and a nasopharyngeal or oropharyngeal swab collected by mobile phlebotomists. Participants in the prospective study had the option to provide additional blood draws and questionnaires over a roughly 2-month period. Before DNA extraction, blood samples from the prospective study were shipped at room temperature or frozen. TCRbeta CDR3 regions were amplified from genomic DNA using the immunoSEQ Assay, a bias-controlled multiplex PCR. The source study handled its data this way. The number of nucleated cells in each sample was estimated by amplification of reference gene primers within the assay. Sequence reads were collapsed and filtered to measure the absolute abundance of every unique TCRbeta CDR3 rearrangement. For each sample, productive Simpson clonality was calculated by taking the square root of Simpson's diversity index across productive rearrangements. TCRdb obtained this table from immuneACCESS and retained in-frame rearrangements with V and J assigned. These tables miss some clones; where compared with another copy, unresolved V genes account for less than half of the shortfall, and the remainder is unexplained. V and J calls and clone size follow that table, whereas D and trimming were derived from the DNA. The sample table contains about 300,000 clones; only one count was recorded for 85% of them. The leading ten clones occupy under 2% of the sample.

A note on this clone: There is no known antigen for this receptor. Per-base quality was not reported, and no clone a single base away is much larger than it.

V and J are trimmed by 0 bases and 2 bases, and the gene matches miss 10 bases of the junction. CDR1 SGHRS and CDR2 YFSETQ were looked up in the germline V gene. The cysteine opens and the phenylalanine closes a CDR3 of 19 amino acids. Only the CDR3 DNA is retained, 57 bases long and in frame from the first base. This clonotype originated in a woman in her 30s who had been exposed to COVID-19. The sequencing sample was made of PBMCs or T cells enriched from blood (not recorded which). The chain is made from TRBV5-1 and TRBJ1-5, and 11 junction bases match TRBD1. The sequence in DNA is TGCGCCAGCAGCTTGGTTCGGACAGGGGGCGCAGCTGGCAATCAGCCCCAGCATTTT. Translated, this is CASSLVRTGGAAGNQPQHF.